This TCR beta chain is drawn from a study of memory CD4+ T cells and cytomegalovirus serostatus. The sort gate was single viable CD3+CD4+CD8-CD45RO+ cells for memory CD4+ T cells. This clone was seen more than once but under ten times. V was trimmed by 3 bases and J by 7 bases, leaving 13 bases between them. CDR1 SGHRS and CDR2 YFSETQ come from the germline V gene. The CDR3 length is 13 residues. Data came from immunoSEQ multiplex PCR; TCRdb stores just in-frame clones and leaves some out. The table includes about 27,000 clones, about 80% detected once. Sequencing used memory CD4+ T cells from blood. The TCR comes from an adult in good health and CMV-seronegative. V gene TRBV5-1 combines with J gene TRBJ1-1; a weak D match, TRBD1 (5 bases). As DNA, the CDR3 is TGCGCCAGCAGCTCCCAGGGAACCCGTGAAGCTTTCTTT. It codes for CASSSQGTREAFF.